The next 22 T cell receptor beta chains were all read from a single sample in a study of T cells after yellow fever vaccination. TCRdb re-derived calls from the 5' RACE reads in MiXCR, one entry per CDR3 protein. The data contain approximately 160,000 distinct CDR3 sequences, 7% to 10% of them singletons. This material consisted of CD8+ T cells sorted from PBMCs, taken 45 days after the yellow fever booster vaccination. These receptors all stem from a man younger than 35 who received the YFV17D yellow fever vaccine.

The chain uses TRBV19 and TRBJ1-2; no reliable D call. Looked up from germline, CDR1 is LNHDA and CDR2 is SQIVND (reference sequence). This CDR3 is 14 amino acids long. V lost 5 bases and J 4 bases, leaving 14 bases between the germline ends. The CDR3 nucleotides are TGTGCCAGTAGTGCCTCCAACGGTGGCTATGGCTACACCTTC. This sequence encodes CASSASNGGYGYTF.

This clonotype was picked up many times. The rearrangement joins TRBV20-1 to TRBJ2-1; TRBD2 agrees at 8 bases. The length of the CDR3 is 15 residues. V lost 0 bases to trimming and J lost 5 bases; unmatched junction nucleotides: 6. Germline V CDR1 and CDR2: DFQATT, SNEGSKA (reference sequence). CDR3 sequence: CSARETGGRDNEQFF. For the CDR3, the DNA is TGCAGTGCTAGAGAGACGGGGGGGAGGGACAATGAGCAGTTCTTC.

The V gene is TRBV27, the J gene TRBJ1-5; no reliable D call. Trimming stripped 5 bases from V and 5 bases from J, with 16 bases between. Germline values: CDR1 MNHEY, CDR2 SMNVEV (reference sequence). The CDR3 covers 15 residues. CDR3 sequence reads: CASSPRHSSDQPQHF. CDR3 sequence (DNA): TGTGCCAGCAGTCCAAGGCACTCCTCGGATCAGCCCCAGCATTTT.

This chain links TRBV6-6 with TRBJ2-1; possibly TRBD1 for D (6 bases). This CDR3 comprises 13 residues. Per germline, CDR1 MNHNY and CDR2 SVGAGI (reference sequence). V lost 0 bases and J 12 bases, leaving 12 bases between the germline ends. The chain's CDR3 is CASSYSPPRGQFF. The CDR3, as DNA: TGTGCCAGCAGTTACTCCCCCCCCAGGGGGCAGTTCTTC.

The chain couples TRBV27 to TRBJ1-2; TRBD1 matches at 7 bases. V lost 8 bases to trimming and J lost 8 bases; unmatched junction nucleotides: 11. The length of the CDR3 is 13 residues. CDR1 MNHEY and CDR2 SMNVEV come from the germline V gene (reference sequence). The CDR3 reads CASGGQLRGGYTF. For the CDR3, the DNA is TGTGCCAGCGGGGGACAGCTTCGGGGAGGCTACACCTTC.

This clonotype was observed many times. The chain carries TRBV2 and TRBJ2-3; unclear D gene. V was trimmed by 0 bases and J by 4 bases, leaving 2 bases between them. The CDR3 spans 12 residues. Germline V gene lookup returns CDR1 SNHLY and CDR2 FYNNEI. The CDR3 sequence is CASSEASDTQYF. In DNA, the CDR3 is TGTGCCAGCAGTGAAGCGTCAGATACGCAGTATTTT.

This chain links TRBV6-5 with TRBJ2-1; D is unclear. Between the trimmed V and J ends, which lost 0 bases and 0 bases, there was a span of 9 bases. Per the germline V gene, CDR1 is MNHEY and CDR2 is SVGAGI. This CDR3 comprises 16 residues. The CDR3 region has the DNA TGTGCCAGCAGTTACTCGTGGGATAGCTCCTACAATGAGCAGTTCTTC. This codes for CASSYSWDSSYNEQFF.

CDR3 nucleotide sequence: TGTGCCAGCTCACCACCCGTGTCCAGCAATGAGCAGTTCTTC. This gives the protein CASSPPVSSNEQFF. This chain links TRBV18 with TRBJ2-1; D ambiguous. This CDR3 is 14 amino acids long. Germline V gives CDR1 KGHSH, CDR2 LQKENI. Between the trimmed V and J ends, which lost 0 bases and 6 bases, there was a span of 9 bases.

This clonotype came up a few times. This chain connects TRBV6-2 or TRBV6-3 to TRBJ2-1; a possible D gene is TRBD2 (5 bases). CDR3 length: 12 amino acids. The germline gives CDR1 MNHEY, CDR2 SVGEGT. Deletions cut 11 bases from V and 2 bases from J, with 10 bases between. CDR3 residues: CACRGPYNEQFF. The CDR3 nucleotides read TGTGCCTGTAGAGGGCCCTACAATGAGCAGTTCTTC.

The V and J genes are TRBV6-2 or TRBV6-3 and TRBJ2-1, with 7 bases identical to TRBD2. The V gene's germline CDR1 is MNHEY and CDR2 SVGEGT. V lost 6 bases, J lost 0 bases, and 8 bases stayed unmatched. The CDR3 is 16 amino acids. In DNA form, the CDR3 reads TGTGCCAGCAGCCGGCCGTCTAGCGGCTCCTACAATGAGCAGTTCTTC. Encoded protein: CASSRPSSGSYNEQFF.

This clonotype has more than one count but fewer than ten. The chain employs TRBV5-1 and TRBJ2-1; D is uncertain. The CDR3 totals 12 residues. Germline V gives CDR1 SGHRS, CDR2 YFSETQ. V was clipped by 3 bases and J by 9 bases, with 10 bases between them. CDR3 region: CASSWGPGEQFF. Here the CDR3 DNA reads TGCGCCAGCAGCTGGGGTCCAGGTGAGCAGTTCTTC.

Many counts were recorded for this clonotype. The rearrangement uses TRBV9 and TRBJ2-2, with unresolved D. V was shortened by 4 bases and J by 7 bases, with 8 bases between the two germline ends. Germline V gene data show CDR1 as SGDLS and CDR2 as YYNGEE. The CDR3 totals 12 residues. CDR3 coding DNA: TGTGCCAGCAGCCCCCCCGACGGGGAGCTGTTTTTT. This gives the protein CASSPPDGELFF. The variable domain in full, with the rest retrieved from reference TRBV9 and TRBJ2-2, is DSGVTQTPKHLITATGQRVTLRCSPRSGDLSVYWYQQSLDQGLQFLIQYYNGEERAKGNILERFSAQQFPDLHSELNLSSLELGDSALYFCASSPPDGELFFGEGSRLTVL.

At least ten counts were recorded for this clonotype. This chain joins TRBV12-3 or TRBV12-4 and TRBJ2-3; perhaps TRBD2 as D (6 bases). The CDR3 is 15 residues long. V was cut by 5 bases and J by 2 bases, with 14 bases left in between. CDR3 sequence: CASSVGGRDTDTQYF. The CDR3, as DNA: TGTGCCAGCAGTGTCGGAGGGCGGGACACAGATACGCAGTATTTT.

The sample holds a few counts of this clonotype. The chain carries TRBV6-6 and TRBJ1-1; D is unresolved. V lost 10 bases, J lost 5 bases, and 11 bases lay in between. Germline values: CDR1 MNHNY, CDR2 SVGAGI (reference sequence). The CDR3 extends over 11 amino acids. CDR3 sequence reads: CATLAGTEAFF. The DNA for the CDR3 is TGTGCCACCCTAGCGGGGACTGAAGCTTTCTTT.

This clonotype was counted many times. The V gene is TRBV24-1, the J gene TRBJ2-3, with D possibly matching TRBD2 (6 bases). This CDR3 region has 16 residues. The V gene's germline CDR1 is KGHDR and CDR2 SFDVKD. V was pared by 5 bases and J by 4 bases, with 18 bases between. CDR3 sequence: CATSVSWRDRADTQYF. The DNA of the CDR3 is TGTGCCACCAGTGTGAGTTGGCGGGATCGGGCAGATACGCAGTATTTT.

This clonotype was counted ten times or more. The rearrangement joins TRBV28 to TRBJ1-6, with TRBD1 as a possible D gene (5 bases). CDR1 is MDHEN, CDR2 SYDVKM, per germline. The CDR3 has 17 residues. The germline V and J ends were trimmed by 5 bases and 10 bases, with 24 bases remaining between them. CDR3 in amino acids: CASSPLSGAEKGSPLHF. As DNA, the CDR3 is TGTGCCAGCAGTCCCTTATCCGGGGCGGAGAAAGGATCACCCCTCCACTTT.

This clonotype was observed many times. The chain uses TRBV28 and TRBJ2-7; 8 bases align to TRBD1. The CDR3 runs 13 residues. The germline V gene has CDR1 MDHEN and CDR2 SYDVKM. Trimming at V came to 8 bases and at J to 4 bases, leaving 7 bases not matched to a gene. CDR3 in DNA: TGTGCCAGCGGGACAGGTGATCTATACGAGCAGTACGTC. It codes for CASGTGDLYEQYV.

The chain employs TRBV6-1 and TRBJ1-5, with D tentatively TRBD1 (6 bases). The CDR3 runs to 14 residues. Germline-derived CDR1 and CDR2 are MNHNS and SASEGT. Trimming took 10 bases from V and 2 from J, leaving 15 bases between them. This CDR3 is CATETGIGNQPQHF. CDR3 bases: TGTGCCACCGAGACAGGAATCGGCAATCAGCCCCAGCATTTT.

This clonotype was counted at least ten times. The chain uses TRBV6-5 and TRBJ2-7, with 7 bases lining up with TRBD2. This CDR3 region has 13 residues. Germline V gene lookup returns CDR1 MNHEY and CDR2 SVGAGI. The J segment lost 4 bases and the V segment lost 4 bases, leaving 4 bases of the junction unmatched. The CDR3 spells CASSLRGGYEQYF. CDR3 bases: TGTGCCAGCAGTTTAAGGGGAGGGTACGAGCAGTACTTC.

This clonotype was picked up a small number of times. The J gene is TRBJ1-1, the V gene TRBV7-3; unclear D gene. The CDR3 length is 13 residues. Germline-derived CDR1 and CDR2 are SGHTA and FQGTGA. Trimming removed 8 bases from V and 2 bases from J, with 12 bases in between. CDR3 sequence (DNA): TGTGCCAGCGCGGTCTCAGCAAACACTGAAGCTTTCTTT. Amino acids: CASAVSANTEAFF.

This clonotype was counted only a few times. The chain is built from TRBV7-9 and TRBJ2-1, with 15 bases lining up with TRBD2. V shed 5 bases and J 7 bases; nucleotides not matched to a gene: 6. Per the germline V gene, CDR1 is SEHNR and CDR2 is FQNEAQ (reference sequence). The CDR3 is made up of 16 amino acids. The CDR3 region has the DNA TGTGCCAGCAGCGGACCGGGACTAGCGGGGGGTAATGAGCAGTTCTTC. Translation gives CASSGPGLAGGNEQFF.

This clonotype was recorded a few times. The chain combines TRBV27 with TRBJ2-1; 9 nucleotides match TRBD2. V gave up 5 bases and J gave up 0 bases; unmatched junction bases: 2. The germline V gene has CDR1 MNHEY and CDR2 SMNVEV (reference sequence). The CDR3 is 15 amino acids. The CDR3 DNA sequence: TGTGCCAGCAGTAGCGGGGGGAACTCCTACAATGAGCAGTTCTTC. Amino acid sequence: CASSSGGNSYNEQFF.